This T cell receptor (beta chain) was identified during a study of shared clonotypes between healthy human individuals. Data came from immunoSEQ multiplex PCR; TCRdb stores just in-frame clones and leaves some out. The sample records 450,000 to 500,000 clones, roughly 80% being singletons. The V gene lost 2 bases and the J gene lost 0 bases, with 8 bases spanning the gap. This CDR3 is 14 amino acids long. Looked up from germline, CDR1 is LNHNV and CDR2 is YYDKDF (reference sequence). This clone is a singleton in its sample. The sample taken for sequencing was PBMCs. The chain employs TRBV15 and TRBJ2-7; D gene ambiguous. The TCR comes from a woman aged 40 to 50 in good health. Some clones in this sample may be carry-over from other donors' samples. CDR3 nucleotide sequence: TGTGCCACCAGCAGAACCGGAACCTCCTACGAGCAGTACTTC. It codes for CATSRTGTSYEQYF.